In its sample, the clone carrying this T cell receptor beta chain was seen many times. Per the original data handling: Amplified reference gene primers provided the basis for estimating nucleated cell counts. Sequenced by immunoSEQ multiplex PCR; TCRdb stores in-frame clones only, minus some. Clonal size and the V and J genes are those of that table, whereas D and trimming came from the DNA. The table has roughly 200,000 clones, around 83% seen once; the top ten hold roughly 8.7%. These data come from a study of blood T cell repertoires in COVID-19. Turning to the study itself: The study drew acute and convalescent COVID-19 samples from the United States, Italy and Spain. T cells, B-cell-depleted T cells, or PBMCs supplied cDNA or gDNA.

Between the trimmed V and J ends, which lost 3 bases and 0 bases, there was a span of 15 bases. This CDR3 region has 17 residues. CDR1 is KGHSH, CDR2 LQKENI, per germline. The source of this sequence is a man aged 35-49 years with active or convalescent COVID-19. The sample comprised peripheral blood. This chain links TRBV18 with TRBJ1-5, with D tentatively TRBD1 (6 bases). CDR3 residues: CASSPKQGWGSNQPQHF. CDR3 nucleotides: TGTGCCAGCTCACCCAAACAGGGTTGGGGTAGCAATCAGCCCCAGCATTTT. Full variable domain (rest looked up from reference TRBV18 and TRBJ1-5): NAGVMQNPRHLVRRRGQEARLRCSPMKGHSHVYWYRQLPEEGLKFMVYLQKENIIDESGMPKERFSAEFPKEGPSILRIQQVVRGDSAAYFCASSPKQGWGSNQPQHFGDGTRLSIL.